This record looks at one T cell receptor beta chain sequence and its context. This sample is part of a study of blood T cell repertoires in COVID-19. Assay used: immunoSEQ multiplex PCR; TCRdb lists only in-frame clones, some missing. The sample includes approximately 300,000 clones, about nine tenths of them seen just once. Germline CDR1 MDHEN, CDR2 SYDVKM. This CDR3 has 14 amino acids. Trimming left V 3 bases short and J 7 bases short, with 15 bases between. The chain is built from TRBV28 and TRBJ1-1; D is undetermined. What was sequenced was PBMCs or T cells enriched from blood (not recorded which). The source is a woman aged 18 to 35 who had recovered from COVID-19. The DNA for the CDR3 is TGTGCCAGCAGTTTTGAAGAATTCGGCGGTGAAGCTTTCTTT. Amino acids: CASSFEEFGGEAFF.